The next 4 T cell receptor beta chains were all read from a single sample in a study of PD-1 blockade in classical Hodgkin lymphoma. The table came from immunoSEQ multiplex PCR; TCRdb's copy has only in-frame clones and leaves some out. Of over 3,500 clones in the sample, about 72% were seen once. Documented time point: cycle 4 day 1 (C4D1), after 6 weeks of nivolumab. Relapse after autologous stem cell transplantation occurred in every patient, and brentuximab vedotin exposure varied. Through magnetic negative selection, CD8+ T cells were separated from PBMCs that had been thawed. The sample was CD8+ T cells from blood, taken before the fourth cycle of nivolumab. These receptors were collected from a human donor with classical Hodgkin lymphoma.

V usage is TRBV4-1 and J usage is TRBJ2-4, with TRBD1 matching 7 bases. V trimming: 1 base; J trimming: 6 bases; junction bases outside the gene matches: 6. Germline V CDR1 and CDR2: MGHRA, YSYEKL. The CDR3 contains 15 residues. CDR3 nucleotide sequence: TGCGCCAGCAGCCAAGCCGGGACAGTCCTAAACATTCAGTACTTC. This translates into CASSQAGTVLNIQYF.

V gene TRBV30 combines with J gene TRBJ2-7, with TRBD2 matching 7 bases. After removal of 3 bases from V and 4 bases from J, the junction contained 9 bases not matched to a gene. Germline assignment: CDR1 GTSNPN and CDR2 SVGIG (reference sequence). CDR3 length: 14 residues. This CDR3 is CAWRSREDIYEQYF. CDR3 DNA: TGTGCCTGGAGGAGTCGGGAGGATATATACGAGCAGTACTTC. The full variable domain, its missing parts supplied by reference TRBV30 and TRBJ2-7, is SQTIHQWPATLVQPVGSPLSLECTVEGTSNPNLYWYRQAAGRGLQLLFYSVGIGQISSEVPQNLSASRPQDRQFILSSKKLLLSDSGFYLCAWRSREDIYEQYFGPGTRLTVT.

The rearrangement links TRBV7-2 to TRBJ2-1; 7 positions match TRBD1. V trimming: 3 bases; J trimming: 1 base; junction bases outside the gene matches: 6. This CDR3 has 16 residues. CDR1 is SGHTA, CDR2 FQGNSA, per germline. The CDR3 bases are TGTGCCAGCAGCTTGACTCGACAGGGATCCTACAATGAGCAGTTCTTC. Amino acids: CASSLTRQGSYNEQFF. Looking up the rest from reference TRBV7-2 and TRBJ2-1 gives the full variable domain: GAGVSQSPSNKVTEKGKDVELRCDPISGHTALYWYRQSLGQGLEFLIYFQGNSAPDKSGLPSDRFSAERTGGSVSTLTIQRTQQEDSAVYLCASSLTRQGSYNEQFFGPGTRLTVL.

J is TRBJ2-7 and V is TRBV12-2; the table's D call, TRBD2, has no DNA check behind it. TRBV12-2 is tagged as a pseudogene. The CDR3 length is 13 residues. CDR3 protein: CASSVTSSYEQYF. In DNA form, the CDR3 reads TGTGCCAGCAGCGTGACTAGTTCCTACGAGCAGTACTTC.